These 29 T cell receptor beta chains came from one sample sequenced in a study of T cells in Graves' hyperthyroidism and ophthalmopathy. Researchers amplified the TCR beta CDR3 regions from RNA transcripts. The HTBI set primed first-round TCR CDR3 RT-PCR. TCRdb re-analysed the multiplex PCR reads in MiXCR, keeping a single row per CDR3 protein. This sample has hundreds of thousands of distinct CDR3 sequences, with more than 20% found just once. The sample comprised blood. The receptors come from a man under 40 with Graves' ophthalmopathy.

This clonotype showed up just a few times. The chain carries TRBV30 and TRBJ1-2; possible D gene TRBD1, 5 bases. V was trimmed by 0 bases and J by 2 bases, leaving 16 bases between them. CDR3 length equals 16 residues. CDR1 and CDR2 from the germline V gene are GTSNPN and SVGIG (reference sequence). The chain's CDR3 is CAWSVQWGSINYGYTF. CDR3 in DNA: TGTGCCTGGAGTGTACAATGGGGGAGCATCAACTATGGCTACACCTTC.

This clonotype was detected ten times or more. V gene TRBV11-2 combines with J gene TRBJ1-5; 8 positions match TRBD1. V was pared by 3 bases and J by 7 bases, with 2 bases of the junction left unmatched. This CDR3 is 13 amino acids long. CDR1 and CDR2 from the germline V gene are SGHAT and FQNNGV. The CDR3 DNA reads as TGTGCCAGCAGCTTTGACAGGGGCCAGCCCCAGCATTTT. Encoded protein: CASSFDRGQPQHF.

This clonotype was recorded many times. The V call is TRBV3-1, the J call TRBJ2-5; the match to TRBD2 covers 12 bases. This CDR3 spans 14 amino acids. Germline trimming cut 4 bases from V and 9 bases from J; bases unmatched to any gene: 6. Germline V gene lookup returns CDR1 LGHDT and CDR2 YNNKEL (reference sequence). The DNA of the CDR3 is TGTGCCAGCAGCCCAGGACTAGCGGGATCCGCCCAGTACTTC. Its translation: CASSPGLAGSAQYF.

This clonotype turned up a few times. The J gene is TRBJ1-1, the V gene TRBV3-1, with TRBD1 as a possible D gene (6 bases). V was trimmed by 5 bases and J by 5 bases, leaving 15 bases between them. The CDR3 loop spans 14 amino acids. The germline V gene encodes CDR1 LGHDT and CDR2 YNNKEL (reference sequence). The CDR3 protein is CASSEGGAWTEAFF. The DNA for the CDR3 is TGTGCCAGCAGCGAGGGGGGGGCGTGGACTGAAGCTTTCTTT.

The CDR3 region is CASRPTGTGPASPLHF. CDR3 DNA sequence: TGTGCCAGCAGACCCACCGGGACAGGGCCTGCTTCACCCCTCCACTTT. V gene TRBV11-2 combines with J gene TRBJ1-6, with 9 bases that match TRBD1. Germline V gene sequence: CDR1 SGHAT, CDR2 FQNNGV. There are 16 residues in the CDR3. Trimming removed 6 bases from V and 9 bases from J; junction bases left unmatched: 12.

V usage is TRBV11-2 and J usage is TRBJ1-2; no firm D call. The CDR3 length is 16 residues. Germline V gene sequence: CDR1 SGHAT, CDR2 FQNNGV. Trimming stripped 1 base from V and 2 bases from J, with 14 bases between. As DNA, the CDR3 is TGTGCCAGCAGCTTAGGACCCCTTCGAGGGAACTATGGCTACACCTTC. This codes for CASSLGPLRGNYGYTF.

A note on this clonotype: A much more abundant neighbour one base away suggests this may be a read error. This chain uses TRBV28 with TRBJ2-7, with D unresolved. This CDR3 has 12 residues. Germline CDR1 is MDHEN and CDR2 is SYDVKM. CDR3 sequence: CACSLLAYEQYF. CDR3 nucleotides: TGTGCCTGCAGTTTATTGGCCTACGAGCAGTACTTC.

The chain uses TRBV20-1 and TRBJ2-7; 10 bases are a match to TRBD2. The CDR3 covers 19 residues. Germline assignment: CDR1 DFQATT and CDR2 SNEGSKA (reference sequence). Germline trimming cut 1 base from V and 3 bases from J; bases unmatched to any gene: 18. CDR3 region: CSARVPSGRYGISGYEQYF. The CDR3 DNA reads TGCAGTGCTAGAGTCCCTAGCGGGAGATACGGCATAAGCGGCTACGAGCAGTACTTC.

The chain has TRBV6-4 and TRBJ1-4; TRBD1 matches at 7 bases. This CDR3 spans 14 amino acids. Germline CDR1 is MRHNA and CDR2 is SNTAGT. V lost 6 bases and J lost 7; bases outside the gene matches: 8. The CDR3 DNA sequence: TGTGCCAGCAGGGCAGGGGGAATTTTTGAAAAACTGTTTTTT. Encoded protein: CASRAGGIFEKLFF.

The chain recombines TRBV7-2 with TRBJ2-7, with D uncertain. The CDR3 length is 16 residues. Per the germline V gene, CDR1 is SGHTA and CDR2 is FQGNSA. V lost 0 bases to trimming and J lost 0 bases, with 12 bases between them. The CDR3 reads CASSLAQAVPSYEQYF. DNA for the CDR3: TGTGCCAGCAGCTTAGCTCAGGCGGTACCCTCCTACGAGCAGTACTTC.

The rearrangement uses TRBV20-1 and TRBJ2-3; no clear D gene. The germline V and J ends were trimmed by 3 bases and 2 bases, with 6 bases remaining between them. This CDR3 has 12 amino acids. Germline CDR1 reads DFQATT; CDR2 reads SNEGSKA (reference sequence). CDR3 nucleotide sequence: TGCAGTGCTAGGGTCAACACAGATACGCAGTATTTT. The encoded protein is CSARVNTDTQYF.

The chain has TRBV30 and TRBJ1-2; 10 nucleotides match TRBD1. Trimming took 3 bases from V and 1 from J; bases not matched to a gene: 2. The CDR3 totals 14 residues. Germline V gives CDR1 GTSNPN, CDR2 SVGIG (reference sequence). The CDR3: CAWSGTGDNYGYTF. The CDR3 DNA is TGTGCCTGGAGCGGGACAGGGGATAACTATGGCTACACCTTC.

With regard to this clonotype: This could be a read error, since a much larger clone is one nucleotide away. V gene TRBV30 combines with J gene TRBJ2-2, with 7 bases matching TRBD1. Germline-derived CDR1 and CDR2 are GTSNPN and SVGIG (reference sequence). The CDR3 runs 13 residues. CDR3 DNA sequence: TGTGCCTGGAGGGACAGGAACACCGGGGAGCCGTTTTTT. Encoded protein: CAWRDRNTGEPFF.

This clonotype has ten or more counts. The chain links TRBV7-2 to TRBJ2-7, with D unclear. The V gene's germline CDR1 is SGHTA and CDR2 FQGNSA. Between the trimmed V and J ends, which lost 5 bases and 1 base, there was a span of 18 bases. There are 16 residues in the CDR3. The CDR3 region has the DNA TGTGCCAGCAGCGAACATAGTGCGAGCGCTTCCTACGAGCAGTACTTC. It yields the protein CASSEHSASASYEQYF.

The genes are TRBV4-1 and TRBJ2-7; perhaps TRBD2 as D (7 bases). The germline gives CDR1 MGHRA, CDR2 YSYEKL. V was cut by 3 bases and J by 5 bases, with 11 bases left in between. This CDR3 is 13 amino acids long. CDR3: CASSHPGGNEQYF. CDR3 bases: TGCGCCAGCAGCCATCCGGGGGGCAACGAGCAGTACTTC.

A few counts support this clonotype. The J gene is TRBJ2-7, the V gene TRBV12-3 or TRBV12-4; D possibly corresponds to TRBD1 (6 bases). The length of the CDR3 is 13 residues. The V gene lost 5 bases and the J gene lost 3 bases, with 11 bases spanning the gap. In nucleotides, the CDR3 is TGTGCCAGCAGTGGACAGTATAACTACGAGCAGTACTTC. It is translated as CASSGQYNYEQYF.

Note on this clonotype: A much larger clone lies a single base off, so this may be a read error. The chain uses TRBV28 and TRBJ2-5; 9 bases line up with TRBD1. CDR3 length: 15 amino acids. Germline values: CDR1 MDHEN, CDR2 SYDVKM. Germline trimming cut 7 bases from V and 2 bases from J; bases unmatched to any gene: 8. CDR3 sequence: CASISGGTGQETQYF. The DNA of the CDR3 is TGTGCCAGCATCAGTGGTGGGACAGGGCAAGAGACCCAGTACTTC.

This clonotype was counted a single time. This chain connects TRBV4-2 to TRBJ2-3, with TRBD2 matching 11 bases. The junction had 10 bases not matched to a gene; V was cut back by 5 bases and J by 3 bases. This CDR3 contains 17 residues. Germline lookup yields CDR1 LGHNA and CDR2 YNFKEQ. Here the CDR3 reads CASSAHTSGSMTDTQYF. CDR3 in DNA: TGTGCCAGCAGCGCGCACACTAGCGGGAGTATGACAGATACGCAGTATTTT.

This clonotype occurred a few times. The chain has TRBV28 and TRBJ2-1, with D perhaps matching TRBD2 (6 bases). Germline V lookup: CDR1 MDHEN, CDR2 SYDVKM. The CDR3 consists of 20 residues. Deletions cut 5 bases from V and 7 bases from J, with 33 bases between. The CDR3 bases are TGTGCCAGCAGTGCCCCAGGGTCTCTGGTTGTGGCGGGAAGAGGTAATGAGCAGTTCTTC. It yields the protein CASSAPGSLVVAGRGNEQFF.

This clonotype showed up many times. This CDR3 reads CASSLTGSREKLFF. CDR3 in DNA: TGTGCCAGCAGCCTGACAGGGTCTCGAGAAAAACTGTTTTTT. V usage is TRBV12-3 or TRBV12-4 and J usage is TRBJ1-4, with 7 bases lining up with TRBD1. CDR3 length equals 14 residues. J lost 8 bases, V lost 6 bases, and 9 bases had no gene match.

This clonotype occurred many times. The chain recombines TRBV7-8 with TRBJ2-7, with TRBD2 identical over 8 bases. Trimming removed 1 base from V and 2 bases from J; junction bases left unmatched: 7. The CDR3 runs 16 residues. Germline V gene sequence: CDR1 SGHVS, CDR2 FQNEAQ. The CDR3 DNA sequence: TGTGCCAGCAGCTTAGAACCGGGACTAGTCACCTACGAGCAGTACTTC. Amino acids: CASSLEPGLVTYEQYF.

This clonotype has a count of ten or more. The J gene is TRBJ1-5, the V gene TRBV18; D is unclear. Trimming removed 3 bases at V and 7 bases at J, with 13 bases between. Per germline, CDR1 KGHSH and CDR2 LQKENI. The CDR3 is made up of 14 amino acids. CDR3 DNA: TGTGCCAGCTCACCGGGGAGGGAAGGACAGCCCCAGCATTTT. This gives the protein CASSPGREGQPQHF.

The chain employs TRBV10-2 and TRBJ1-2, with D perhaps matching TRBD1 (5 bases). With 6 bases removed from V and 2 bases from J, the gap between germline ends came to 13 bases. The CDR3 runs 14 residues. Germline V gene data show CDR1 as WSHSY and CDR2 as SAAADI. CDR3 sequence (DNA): TGCGCCAGCAGACCGGGGCGTCCCAACTATGGCTACACCTTC. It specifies CASRPGRPNYGYTF.

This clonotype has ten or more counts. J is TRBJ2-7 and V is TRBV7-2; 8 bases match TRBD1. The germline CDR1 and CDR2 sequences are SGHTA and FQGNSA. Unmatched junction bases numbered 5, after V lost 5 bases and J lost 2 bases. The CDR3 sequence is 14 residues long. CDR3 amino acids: CASSQRTGTYEQYF. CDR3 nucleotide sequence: TGTGCCAGCAGCCAAAGGACAGGGACCTACGAGCAGTACTTC.

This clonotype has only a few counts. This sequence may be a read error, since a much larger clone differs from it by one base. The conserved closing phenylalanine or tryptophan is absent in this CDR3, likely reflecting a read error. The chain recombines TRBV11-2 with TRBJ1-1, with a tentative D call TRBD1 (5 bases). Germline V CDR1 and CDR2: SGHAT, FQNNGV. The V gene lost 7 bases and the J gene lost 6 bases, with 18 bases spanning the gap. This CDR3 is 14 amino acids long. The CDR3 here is CASTRPGRLAEAFL. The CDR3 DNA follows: TGTGCCAGCACCCGCCCGGGACGTCTCGCTGAAGCTTTCCTT.

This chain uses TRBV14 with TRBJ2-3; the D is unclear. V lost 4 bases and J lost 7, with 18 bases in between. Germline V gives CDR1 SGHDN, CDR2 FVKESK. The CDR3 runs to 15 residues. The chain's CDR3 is CASSPGPLKKNTQYF. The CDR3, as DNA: TGTGCCAGCAGCCCCGGGCCGCTCAAGAAAAATACGCAGTATTTT. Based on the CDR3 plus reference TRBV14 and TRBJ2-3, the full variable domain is EAGVTQFPSHSVIEKGQTVTLRCDPISGHDNLYWYRRVMGKEIKFLLHFVKESKQDESGMPNNRFLAERTGGTYSTLKVQPAELEDSGVYFCASSPGPLKKNTQYFGPGTRLTVL.

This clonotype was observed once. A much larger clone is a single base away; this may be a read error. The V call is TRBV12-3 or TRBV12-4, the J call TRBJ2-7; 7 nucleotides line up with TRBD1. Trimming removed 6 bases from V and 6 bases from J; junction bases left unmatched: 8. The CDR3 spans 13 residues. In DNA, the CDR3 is TGTGCCAGCAGCCGGGACAGTCACTGCGAGCAGTACTTC. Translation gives CASSRDSHCEQYF.

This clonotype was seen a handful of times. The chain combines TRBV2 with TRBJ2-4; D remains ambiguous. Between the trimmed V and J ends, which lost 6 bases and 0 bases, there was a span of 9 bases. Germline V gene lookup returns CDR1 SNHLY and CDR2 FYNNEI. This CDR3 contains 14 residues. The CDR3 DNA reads TGTGCCAGCAGATACACTCTAGCCAAAAACATTCAGTACTTC. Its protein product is CASRYTLAKNIQYF.

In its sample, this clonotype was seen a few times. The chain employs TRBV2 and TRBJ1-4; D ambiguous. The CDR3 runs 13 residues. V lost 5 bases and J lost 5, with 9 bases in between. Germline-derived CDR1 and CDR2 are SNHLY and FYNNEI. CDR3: CASSIGNNEKLFF. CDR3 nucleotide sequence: TGTGCCAGCAGTATAGGGAACAATGAAAAACTGTTTTTT.